One T cell receptor beta chain is described in this entry. The data originate from a study of shared clonotypes between healthy human individuals. On the study more broadly: With ages of 18 to 49, the donors were a couple of women and three men.

V shed 3 bases, J shed 9 bases, and the junction held 14 bases outside the gene matches. Germline values: CDR1 LNHDA, CDR2 SQIVND (reference sequence). The CDR3 covers 16 residues. Sequencing used immunoSEQ multiplex PCR; TCRdb keeps in-frame clones, though not all of them. The sample contains 300,000 to 350,000 clones, over 70% of which appear only once. J is TRBJ1-5 and V is TRBV19; 7 bases are shared with TRBD1. The specimen was memory CD4+ T cells sorted from blood. Subset here: CD45RA-negative fraction. The clonotype comes from a man aged 30-40 years in good health. The CDR3 DNA is TGTGCCAGTAGTATTGGCAGACGGGACAGCTCTAGGCCCCAGCATTTT. Translated, it gives CASSIGRRDSSRPQHF. The full variable domain, in which reference TRBV19 and TRBJ1-5 provide the parts outside the CDR3, is DGGITQSPKYLFRKEGQNVTLSCEQNLNHDAMYWYRQDPGQGLRLIYYSQIVNDFQKGDIAEGYSVSREKKESFPLTVTSAQKNPTAFYLCASSIGRRDSSRPQHFGDGTRLSIL.